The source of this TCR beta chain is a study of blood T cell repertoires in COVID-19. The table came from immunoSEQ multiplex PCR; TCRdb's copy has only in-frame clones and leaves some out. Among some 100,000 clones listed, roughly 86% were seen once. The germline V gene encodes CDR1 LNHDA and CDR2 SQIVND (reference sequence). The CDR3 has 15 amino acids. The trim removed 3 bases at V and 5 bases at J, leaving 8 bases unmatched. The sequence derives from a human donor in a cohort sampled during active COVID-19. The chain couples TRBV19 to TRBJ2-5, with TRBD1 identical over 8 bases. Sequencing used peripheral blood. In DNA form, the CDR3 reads TGTGCCAGTAGTATCATTCAGGGGGCAGGGGAGACCCAGTACTTC. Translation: CASSIIQGAGETQYF.